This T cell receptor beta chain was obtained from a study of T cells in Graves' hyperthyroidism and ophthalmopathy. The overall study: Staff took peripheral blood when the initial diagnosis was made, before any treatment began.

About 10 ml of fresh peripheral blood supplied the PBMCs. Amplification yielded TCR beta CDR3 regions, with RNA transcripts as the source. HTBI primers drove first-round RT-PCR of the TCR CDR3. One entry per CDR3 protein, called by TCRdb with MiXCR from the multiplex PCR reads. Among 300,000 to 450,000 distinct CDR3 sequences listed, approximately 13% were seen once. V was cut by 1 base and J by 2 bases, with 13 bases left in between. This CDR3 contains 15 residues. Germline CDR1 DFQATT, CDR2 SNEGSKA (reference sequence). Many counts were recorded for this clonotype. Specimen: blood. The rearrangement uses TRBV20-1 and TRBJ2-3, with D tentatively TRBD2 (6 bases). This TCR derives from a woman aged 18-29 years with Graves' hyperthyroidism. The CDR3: CSARARGLTTDTQYF. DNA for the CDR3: TGCAGTGCTAGAGCGCGGGGCCTGACCACAGATACGCAGTATTTT.